This TCR beta chain was captured by sequencing in a study of T cell repertoires in cytomegalovirus infection. Study information: In public TCR beta signatures, there were indications of both CMV infection and matching HLA type. Study-level points and caveats: CMV-specific HLA-C-restricted TCR beta clonotypes dominated the ex vivo response. Cumulative frequency (of public TCR beta family members) identified carriers of CMV plus the relevant HLA.

In TCRdb, the reads were re-called with MiXCR into one record per CDR3 protein. Among approximately 400,000 distinct CDR3 sequences, roughly a third were seen once, and the ten largest hold roughly 15%. A word on this clonotype: Its antigen is not known.

CDR3 size: 11 residues. V lost 1 base to trimming and J lost 10 bases, with 8 bases between them. Germline CDR1 is SGHTA and CDR2 is FQGNSA. The sequencing sample was made of PBMCs. This chain links TRBV7-2 with TRBJ2-7; no clear D gene. The TCR comes from a human donor in good health (CMV status not recorded). Some clones in this sample may be carry-over from other donors' samples. The CDR3 spells CASSLDIVQYF. Here the CDR3 DNA reads TGTGCCAGCAGCTTAGACATTGTACAGTACTTC.